These 30 T cell receptor beta chains were all obtained from the same sample, sequenced in a study of T cell responses to AZD1222 COVID-19 vaccine (dated by TCRdb to the early 2020s). Library preparation employed the immunoSEQ multiplex PCR assay. TCRdb provides this immuneACCESS table in a form limited to in-frame rearrangements. Some clones are lacking; in checked studies, under half of them reflect an unresolved V gene, and why the rest are absent is not known. This sample gives roughly 120,000 clones in total; around 93% of them show up just once. The ten most abundant clones make up under 9% of the sample. This specimen's time point label, interpreted: about 28 days (+/-7) after the second vaccine dose. Specimen: peripheral blood, collected 28 days after the second AZD1222 dose. These receptor sequences come from an adult who received the AZD1222 COVID-19 vaccine.

The chain uses TRBV7-2 and TRBJ1-1; D is unclear. The CDR3 runs to 13 residues. Looked up from germline, CDR1 is SGHTA and CDR2 is FQGNSA. The germline V and J ends were trimmed by 6 bases and 1 base, with 9 bases remaining between them. In nucleotides, the CDR3 is TGTGCCAGCAGTGTAGAAGGGAACACTGAAGCTTTCTTT. Translated: CASSVEGNTEAFF.

This clone was seen a single time. This chain uses TRBV5-1 with TRBJ1-2, with D possibly TRBD1 on 5 matching bases. There are 13 residues in the CDR3. V was trimmed by 0 bases and J by 4 bases, leaving 7 bases between them. Germline lookup yields CDR1 SGHRS and CDR2 YFSETQ. This CDR3 is CASSLDRFYGYTF. The CDR3 DNA reads as TGCGCCAGCAGCTTGGACAGGTTCTATGGCTACACCTTC. Supplemented by reference TRBV5-1 and TRBJ1-2, the full variable domain reads KAGVTQTPRYLIKTRGQQVTLSCSPISGHRSVSWYQQTPGQGLQFLFEYFSETQRNKGNFPGRFSGRQFSNSRSEMNVSTLELGDSALYLCASSLDRFYGYTFGSGTRLTVV.

This chain joins TRBV19 and TRBJ2-2; D gene ambiguous. Germline loops: CDR1 LNHDA, CDR2 SQIVND (reference sequence). Trimming took 3 bases from V and 2 from J, leaving 10 bases between them. The CDR3 totals 15 residues. CDR3 DNA sequence: TGTGCCAGTAGTATTCTCCGGCCTAACACCGGGGAGCTGTTTTTT. Amino acids: CASSILRPNTGELFF.

This chain joins TRBV5-4 and TRBJ1-2, with a possible D match to TRBD1 (6 bases). CDR3 length: 15 amino acids. Trimming shortened V by 6 bases and J by 6 bases, and 21 bases separated the two germline ends. Germline-derived CDR1 and CDR2 are SGHNT and YYREEE (reference sequence). The CDR3 DNA follows: TGTGCCAGCACATCCGGGGGGGCATCTCAAAATGGCTACACCTTC. This codes for CASTSGGASQNGYTF. Supplemented by reference TRBV5-4 and TRBJ1-2, the full variable domain reads ETGVTQSPTHLIKTRGQQVTLRCSSQSGHNTVSWYQQALGQGPQFIFQYYREEENGRGNFPPRFSGLQFPNYSSELNVNALELDDSALYLCASTSGGASQNGYTFGSGTRLTVV.

The gene calls are TRBV21-1 and TRBJ2-1; the listed D gene, TRBD2, was not tested against the DNA. TRBV21-1 is assigned pseudogene status. The CDR3 loop spans 13 amino acids. The CDR3 bases are TGTGCCAACATAGCGGGAGGGAACAATGAGCAGTTCTTC. It yields the protein CANIAGGNNEQFF.

The V call is TRBV24-1, the J call TRBJ2-1; 11 nucleotides agree with TRBD2. This CDR3 is 18 amino acids long. CDR1 is KGHDR and CDR2 is SFDVKD in the germline V gene. With V trimmed by 1 base and J by 7 bases, 11 bases remained unmatched. The CDR3 region is CATSDFGTSGRGINEQFF. The CDR3 nucleotides are TGTGCCACCAGTGATTTCGGGACTAGCGGCAGGGGGATTAATGAGCAGTTCTTC.

This clone appeared a few times. DNA for the CDR3: TGTGCCAGCAGGTCACAGGGGGTTAATGGCTACACCTTC. Its protein product is CASRSQGVNGYTF. J is TRBJ1-2 and V is TRBV6-5; 8 nucleotides match TRBD1. Germline V gene sequence: CDR1 MNHEY, CDR2 SVGAGI. Germline trimming cut 6 bases from V and 6 bases from J; bases unmatched to any gene: 6. The CDR3 runs 13 residues.

The CDR3 spells CASSLGRYGGQETQYF. The CDR3 nucleotides are TGCGCCAGCAGCCTGGGACGGTACGGCGGCCAAGAGACCCAGTACTTC. The chain has TRBV5-1 and TRBJ2-5; D is perhaps TRBD1 or TRBD2 (5 bases each). This CDR3 is 16 amino acids long. Germline assignment: CDR1 SGHRS and CDR2 YFSETQ. V was trimmed by 4 bases and J by 1 base, leaving 17 bases between them. The full variable domain, rest sourced from reference TRBV5-1 and TRBJ2-5, is KAGVTQTPRYLIKTRGQQVTLSCSPISGHRSVSWYQQTPGQGLQFLFEYFSETQRNKGNFPGRFSGRQFSNSRSEMNVSTLELGDSALYLCASSLGRYGGQETQYFGPGTRLLVL.

The rearrangement joins TRBV18 to TRBJ1-1; D is perhaps TRBD1 (6 bases). This CDR3 has 15 residues. In germline, CDR1 is KGHSH, CDR2 LQKENI. Trimming pared 1 base from V and 3 bases from J, leaving 12 bases between. The chain's CDR3 is CASSPLRTDYTEAFF. CDR3 in DNA: TGTGCCAGCTCACCACTTAGGACAGATTACACTGAAGCTTTCTTT.

The chain combines TRBV19 with TRBJ1-5; 9 bases fit TRBD1. The CDR3 covers 13 residues. Germline assignment: CDR1 LNHDA and CDR2 SQIVND (reference sequence). Losses at the gene ends were 9 bases for V and 4 bases for J; bases not matched to a gene: 4. CDR3 region: CASRDRDNQPQHF. DNA of the CDR3: TGTGCCAGCCGGGACAGGGATAATCAGCCCCAGCATTTT. Filled out from reference TRBV19 and TRBJ1-5, the complete variable domain reads DGGITQSPKYLFRKEGQNVTLSCEQNLNHDAMYWYRQDPGQGLRLIYYSQIVNDFQKGDIAEGYSVSREKKESFPLTVTSAQKNPTAFYLCASRDRDNQPQHFGDGTRLSIL.

This clone was found a few times. This rearrangement joins TRBV2 to TRBJ2-3; D remains unclear. The CDR3 covers 14 residues. In germline, CDR1 is SNHLY, CDR2 FYNNEI. Trimming took off 5 bases at V and 1 base at J, with 10 bases between the two ends. The CDR3 DNA sequence: TGTGCCAGCAGTTTTGAGCCCCGCACAGATACGCAGTATTTT. It is translated as CASSFEPRTDTQYF.

The chain links TRBV5-1 to TRBJ2-2; 8 nucleotides agree with TRBD1. V lost 6 bases and J lost 1; bases outside the gene matches: 2. Germline lookup yields CDR1 SGHRS and CDR2 YFSETQ. The CDR3 spans 14 residues. The CDR3 protein is CASTGTGNTGELFF. The CDR3 bases are TGCGCCAGCACCGGGACAGGGAACACCGGGGAGCTGTTTTTT.

V gene TRBV28 combines with J gene TRBJ2-7; the D gene is possibly TRBD1 (6 bases). V lost 1 base and J lost 4, with 14 bases in between. The CDR3 is made up of 15 amino acids. Germline V lookup: CDR1 MDHEN, CDR2 SYDVKM. This chain's CDR3 is CASSLFPDRSYEQYF. Written as DNA, the CDR3 is TGTGCCAGCAGTTTATTTCCGGACAGATCTTACGAGCAGTACTTC.

The chain combines TRBV5-5 with TRBJ2-7; 7 positions agree with TRBD1. Germline V CDR1 and CDR2: SGHKS, YYEKEE (reference sequence). J gave up 9 bases and V 4 bases, and 16 bases lay outside the gene matches. This CDR3 has 15 residues. This CDR3 reads CASSTPTGTTSRQYF. For the CDR3, the DNA is TGTGCCAGCAGCACGCCGACAGGGACCACCTCGAGGCAGTACTTC.

The chain recombines TRBV6-5 with TRBJ2-5; D remains unclear. The V end was cut by 2 bases, the J end by 7 bases, with 11 bases between. Germline V gene lookup returns CDR1 MNHEY and CDR2 SVGAGI. CDR3 length: 13 residues. CDR3 sequence: CASSYVRTGTQYF. The CDR3 nucleotides are TGTGCCAGCAGTTACGTCCGAACGGGGACCCAGTACTTC.

V and J are TRBV25-1 and TRBJ1-2, with D unresolved. CDR3 size: 13 residues. With 6 bases removed from V and 1 base from J, the gap between germline ends came to 9 bases. Germline V gives CDR1 MGHDK, CDR2 SYGVNS. The CDR3 spells CASSVDINYGYTF. The CDR3 nucleotides read TGTGCCAGCAGCGTCGATATTAACTATGGCTACACCTTC.

CDR3: CASSTLAGSYNEQFF. DNA for the CDR3: TGTGCCAGCAGCACCTTAGCGGGTTCCTACAATGAGCAGTTCTTC. The chain combines TRBV5-5 with TRBJ2-1; 7 nucleotides align to TRBD2. V was pared by 4 bases and J by 1 base, with 5 bases of the junction left unmatched. Germline V CDR1 and CDR2: SGHKS, YYEKEE (reference sequence). The CDR3 sequence is 15 residues long.

This clone was recorded only once. The chain couples TRBV6-5 to TRBJ1-1; no firm D call. Germline V lookup: CDR1 MNHEY, CDR2 SVGAGI. The CDR3 has 13 amino acids. V lost 6 bases and J lost 1, with 9 bases in between. The CDR3 DNA follows: TGTGCCAGCAGCCGTACAAGGAACACTGAAGCTTTCTTT. Translation: CASSRTRNTEAFF.

The rearrangement uses TRBV19 and TRBJ2-4; tentatively, D is TRBD1 or TRBD2 (5 bases each). The CDR3 runs 13 residues. Germline values: CDR1 LNHDA, CDR2 SQIVND (reference sequence). Between the trimmed V and J ends, which lost 6 bases and 6 bases, there was a span of 12 bases. The CDR3 loop reads CASRYRDRNIQYF. CDR3 DNA sequence: TGTGCCAGTAGATATCGGGACCGAAACATTCAGTACTTC. Full variable domain (rest looked up from reference TRBV19 and TRBJ2-4): DGGITQSPKYLFRKEGQNVTLSCEQNLNHDAMYWYRQDPGQGLRLIYYSQIVNDFQKGDIAEGYSVSREKKESFPLTVTSAQKNPTAFYLCASRYRDRNIQYFGAGTRLSVL.

The rearrangement links TRBV20-1 to TRBJ1-1; a possible D gene is TRBD1 (5 bases). The germline V gene has CDR1 DFQATT and CDR2 SNEGSKA (reference sequence). The V end lost 7 bases, the J end lost 10 bases, and 16 bases lay between the germline ends. The CDR3 extends over 11 amino acids. The CDR3 sequence: CSVWGGAGAFF. CDR3 coding DNA: TGCAGTGTATGGGGAGGGGCAGGAGCTTTCTTT.

This sequence joins TRBV6-5 and TRBJ1-1; D perhaps matches TRBD1 (5 bases). Trimming left V 2 bases short and J 4 bases short, with 17 bases between. The CDR3 is 16 amino acids. Germline V gene sequence: CDR1 MNHEY, CDR2 SVGAGI. This chain's CDR3 is CASSYPGRSDITEAFF. For the CDR3, the DNA is TGTGCCAGCAGTTACCCGGGACGGTCCGATATCACTGAAGCTTTCTTT.

The J gene is TRBJ1-5, the V gene TRBV7-9; D unresolved. Trimming shortened V by 4 bases and J by 1 base, and 8 bases separated the two germline ends. Germline values: CDR1 SEHNR, CDR2 FQNEAQ (reference sequence). CDR3 length: 14 amino acids. DNA of the CDR3: TGTGCCAGCAGCTCTCCAGAGAGCAATCAGCCCCAGCATTTT. It encodes CASSSPESNQPQHF.

The chain links TRBV10-3 to TRBJ2-3; D gene uncertain. The V end was cut by 3 bases, the J end by 5 bases, with 9 bases between. This CDR3 spans 13 amino acids. Germline V CDR1 and CDR2: ENHRY, SYGVKD. CDR3 amino acids: CAISESDGDTQYF. The CDR3 nucleotides are TGTGCCATCAGTGAATCCGACGGAGATACGCAGTATTTT.

The CDR3 here is CASSPGQGFSYTF. DNA of the CDR3: TGCGCCAGCAGCCCGGGACAGGGTTTTAGCTACACCTTC. The rearrangement joins TRBV5-1 to TRBJ1-2, with 9 bases that match TRBD1. The germline V gene has CDR1 SGHRS and CDR2 YFSETQ. The length of the CDR3 is 13 residues. V lost 4 bases to trimming and J lost 9 bases; unmatched junction nucleotides: 7.

V gene TRBV5-1 combines with J gene TRBJ1-4, with a tentative D call TRBD1 (5 bases). Germline assignment: CDR1 SGHRS and CDR2 YFSETQ. The CDR3 is 15 residues long. Trimming stripped 4 bases from V and 3 bases from J, with 13 bases between. CDR3 DNA sequence: TGCGCCAGCAGCAAACAGTGGGGGGCTAATGAAAAACTGTTTTTT. It encodes CASSKQWGANEKLFF.

This sequence joins TRBV28 and TRBJ2-3; 7 nucleotides agree with TRBD1. The CDR3 is 15 amino acids. The V segment lost 3 bases and the J segment 2 bases; nucleotides outside the gene matches: 5. Germline V CDR1 and CDR2: MDHEN, SYDVKM. CDR3 in amino acids: CASSFTGEFTDTQYF. The CDR3 nucleotides read TGTGCCAGCAGTTTTACAGGGGAATTCACAGATACGCAGTATTTT.

The rearrangement links TRBV1 to TRBJ1-5; the table names TRBD1, a call not compared with the DNA. TRBV1 is a pseudogene locus. This CDR3 spans 13 amino acids. Here the CDR3 reads CTKNQTSGKPQHF. The CDR3 nucleotides are TGCACCAAAAATCAAACTTCAGGGAAGCCCCAGCATTTT.

CDR3 residues: CASSLLAGDRGEQYF. The CDR3 DNA reads as TGTGCCAGCAGTTTATTAGCGGGGGACCGTGGGGAGCAGTACTTC. This chain uses TRBV28 with TRBJ2-7, with 9 bases identical to TRBD2. The CDR3 covers 15 residues. J gave up 7 bases and V 1 base, and 8 bases lay outside the gene matches. From germline, CDR1 is MDHEN and CDR2 SYDVKM.

This sequence joins TRBV9 and TRBJ2-1; 12 bases map to TRBD2. Germline V gene lookup returns CDR1 SGDLS and CDR2 YYNGEE. V was clipped by 3 bases and J by 0 bases; unmatched bases: 1. The CDR3 totals 16 residues. CDR3 loop: CASSASGGASYNEQFF. The CDR3 DNA reads TGTGCCAGCAGCGCTAGCGGGGGGGCCTCCTACAATGAGCAGTTCTTC.

The V gene is TRBV6-1, the J gene TRBJ1-6; D uncertain. The germline V and J ends were trimmed by 1 base and 0 bases, with 7 bases remaining between them. The CDR3 has 16 residues. Germline CDR1 MNHNS, CDR2 SASEGT. The CDR3 loop reads CASSEGASSYNSPLHF. The CDR3 DNA sequence: TGTGCCAGCAGTGAAGGCGCGAGCTCCTATAATTCACCCCTCCACTTT.